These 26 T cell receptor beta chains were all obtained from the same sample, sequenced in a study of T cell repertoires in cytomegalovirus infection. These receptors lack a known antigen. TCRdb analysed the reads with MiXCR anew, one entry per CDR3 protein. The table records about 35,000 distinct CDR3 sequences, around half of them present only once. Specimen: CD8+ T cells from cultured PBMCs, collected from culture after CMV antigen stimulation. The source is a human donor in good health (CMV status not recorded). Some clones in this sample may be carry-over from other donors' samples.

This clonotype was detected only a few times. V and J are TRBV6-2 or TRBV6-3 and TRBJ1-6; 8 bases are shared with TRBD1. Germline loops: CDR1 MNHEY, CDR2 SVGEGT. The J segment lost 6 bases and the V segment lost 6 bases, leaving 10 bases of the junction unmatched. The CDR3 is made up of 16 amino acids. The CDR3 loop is CASRFQGTGINSPLHF. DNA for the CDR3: TGTGCCAGCAGATTCCAGGGGACAGGAATTAATTCACCCCTCCACTTT.

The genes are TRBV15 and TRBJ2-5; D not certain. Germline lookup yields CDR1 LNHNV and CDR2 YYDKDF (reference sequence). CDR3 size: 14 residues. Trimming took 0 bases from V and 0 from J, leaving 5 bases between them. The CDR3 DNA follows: TGTGCCACCAGCAGAGATCGCCACCAAGAGACCCAGTACTTC. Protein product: CATSRDRHQETQYF.

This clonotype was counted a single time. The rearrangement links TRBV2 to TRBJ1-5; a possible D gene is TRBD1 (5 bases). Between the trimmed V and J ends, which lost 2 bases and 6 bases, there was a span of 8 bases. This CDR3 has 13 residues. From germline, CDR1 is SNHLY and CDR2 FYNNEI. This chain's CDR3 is CASSELGGQPQHF. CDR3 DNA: TGTGCCAGCAGTGAACTTGGGGGTCAGCCCCAGCATTTT. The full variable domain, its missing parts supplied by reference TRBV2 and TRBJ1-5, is EPEVTQTPSHQVTQMGQEVILRCVPISNHLYFYWYRQILGQKVEFLVSFYNNEISEKSEIFDDQFSVERPDGSNFTLKIRSTKLEDSAMYFCASSELGGQPQHFGDGTRLSIL.

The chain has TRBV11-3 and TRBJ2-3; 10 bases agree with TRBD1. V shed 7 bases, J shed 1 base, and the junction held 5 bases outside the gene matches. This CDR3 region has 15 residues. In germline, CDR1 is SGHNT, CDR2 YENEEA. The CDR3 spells CASKAGTGGTDTQYF. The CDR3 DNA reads TGTGCCAGCAAGGCCGGGACAGGGGGCACAGATACGCAGTATTTT.

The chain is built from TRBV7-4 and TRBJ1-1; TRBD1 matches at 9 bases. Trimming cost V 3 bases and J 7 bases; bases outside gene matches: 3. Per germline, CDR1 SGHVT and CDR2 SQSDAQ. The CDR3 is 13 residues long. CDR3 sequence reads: CASSLGQGSEAFF. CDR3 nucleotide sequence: TGTGCCAGCAGCTTGGGACAGGGAAGTGAAGCTTTCTTT. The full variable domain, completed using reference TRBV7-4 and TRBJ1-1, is GAGVSQSPRYKVAKRGRDVALRCDSISGHVTLYWYRQTLGQGSEVLTYSQSDAQRDKSGRPSGRFSAERPERSVSTLKIQRTEQGDSAVYLCASSLGQGSEAFFGQGTRLTVV.

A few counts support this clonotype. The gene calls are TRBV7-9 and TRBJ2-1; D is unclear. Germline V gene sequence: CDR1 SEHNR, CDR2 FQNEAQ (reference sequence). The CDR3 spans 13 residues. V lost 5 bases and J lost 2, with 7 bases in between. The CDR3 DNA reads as TGTGCCAGCAGCACCCGAACCTACAATGAGCAGTTCTTC. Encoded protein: CASSTRTYNEQFF.

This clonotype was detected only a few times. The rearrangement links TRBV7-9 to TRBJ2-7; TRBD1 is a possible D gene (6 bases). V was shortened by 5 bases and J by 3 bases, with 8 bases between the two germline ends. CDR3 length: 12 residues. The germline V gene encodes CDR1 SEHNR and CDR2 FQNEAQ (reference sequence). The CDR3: CASSQQGYEQYF. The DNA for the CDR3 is TGTGCCAGCAGCCAACAGGGCTACGAGCAGTACTTC. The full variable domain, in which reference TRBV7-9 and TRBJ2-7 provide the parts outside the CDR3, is DTGVSQNPRHKITKRGQNVTFRCDPISEHNRLYWYRQTLGQGPEFLTYFQNEAQLEKSRLLSDRFSAERPKGSFSTLEIQRTEQGDSAMYLCASSQQGYEQYFGPGTRLTVT.

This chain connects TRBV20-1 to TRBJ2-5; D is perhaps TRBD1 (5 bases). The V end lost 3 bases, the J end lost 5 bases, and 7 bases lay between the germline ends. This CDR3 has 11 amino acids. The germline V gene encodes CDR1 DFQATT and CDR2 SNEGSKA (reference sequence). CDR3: CSASGAETQYF. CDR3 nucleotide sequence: TGCAGTGCTAGTGGGGCTGAGACCCAGTACTTC.

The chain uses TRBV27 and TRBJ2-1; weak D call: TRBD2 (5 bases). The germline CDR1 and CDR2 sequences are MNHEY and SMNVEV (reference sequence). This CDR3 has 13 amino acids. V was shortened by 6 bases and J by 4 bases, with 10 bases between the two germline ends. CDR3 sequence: CASRVTRYNEQFF. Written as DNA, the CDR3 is TGTGCCAGCAGGGTTACTAGGTACAATGAGCAGTTCTTC.

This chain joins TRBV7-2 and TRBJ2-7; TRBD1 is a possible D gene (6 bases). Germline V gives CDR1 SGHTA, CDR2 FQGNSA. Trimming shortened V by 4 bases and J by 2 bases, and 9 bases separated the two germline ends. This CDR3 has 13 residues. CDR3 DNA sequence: TGTGCCAGCAGCTGGACAGACACCTACGAGCAGTACTTC. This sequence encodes CASSWTDTYEQYF.

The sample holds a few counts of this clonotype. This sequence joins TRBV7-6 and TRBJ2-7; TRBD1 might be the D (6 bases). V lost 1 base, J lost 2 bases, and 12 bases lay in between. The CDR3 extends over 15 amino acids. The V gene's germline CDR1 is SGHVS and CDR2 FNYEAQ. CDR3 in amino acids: CASSLERTAAYEQYF. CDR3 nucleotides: TGTGCCAGCAGCTTAGAGCGGACAGCGGCCTACGAGCAGTACTTC.

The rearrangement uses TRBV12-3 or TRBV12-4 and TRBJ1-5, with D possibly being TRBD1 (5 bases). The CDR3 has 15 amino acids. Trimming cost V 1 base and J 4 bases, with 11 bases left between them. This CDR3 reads CASSLGQGTNQPQHF. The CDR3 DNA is TGTGCCAGCAGTTTAGGGCAGGGTACGAATCAGCCCCAGCATTTT.

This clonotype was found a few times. This chain's CDR3 is CASSSGPPLYNEQFF. CDR3 in DNA: TGTGCCAGCAGTTCCGGGCCCCCCCTCTACAATGAGCAGTTCTTC. This chain links TRBV28 with TRBJ2-1; D call uncertain. V gave up 4 bases and J gave up 3 bases, with 13 bases separating them. This CDR3 spans 15 amino acids. The V gene's germline CDR1 is MDHEN and CDR2 SYDVKM.

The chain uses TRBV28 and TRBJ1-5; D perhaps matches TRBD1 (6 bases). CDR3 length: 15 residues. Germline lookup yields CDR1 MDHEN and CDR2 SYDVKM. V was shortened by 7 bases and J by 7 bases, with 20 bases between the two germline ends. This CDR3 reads CASTPDRLSRQPQHF. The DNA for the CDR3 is TGTGCCAGCACCCCCGACAGGCTTAGCCGACAGCCCCAGCATTTT.

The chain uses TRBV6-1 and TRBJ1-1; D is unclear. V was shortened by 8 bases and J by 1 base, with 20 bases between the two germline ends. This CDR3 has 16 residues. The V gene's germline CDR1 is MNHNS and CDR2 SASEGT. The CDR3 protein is CASDLKRAAPNTEAFF. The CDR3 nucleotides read TGTGCCAGCGACCTTAAGCGGGCGGCCCCGAACACTGAAGCTTTCTTT.

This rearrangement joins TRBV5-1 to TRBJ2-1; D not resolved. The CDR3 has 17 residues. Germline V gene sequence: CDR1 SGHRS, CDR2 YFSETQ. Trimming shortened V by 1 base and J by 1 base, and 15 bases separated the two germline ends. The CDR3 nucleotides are TGCGCCAGCAGCTTGTGGTCGACCTCACTTTCCTACAATGAGCAGTTCTTC. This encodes CASSLWSTSLSYNEQFF.

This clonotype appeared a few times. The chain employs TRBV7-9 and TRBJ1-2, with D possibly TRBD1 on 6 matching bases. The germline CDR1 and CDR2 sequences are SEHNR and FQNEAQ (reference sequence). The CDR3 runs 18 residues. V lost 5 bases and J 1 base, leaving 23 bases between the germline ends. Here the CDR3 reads CASSTDRARPSYNYGYTF. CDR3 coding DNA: TGTGCCAGCAGCACGGACAGAGCACGACCGTCCTATAACTATGGCTACACCTTC.

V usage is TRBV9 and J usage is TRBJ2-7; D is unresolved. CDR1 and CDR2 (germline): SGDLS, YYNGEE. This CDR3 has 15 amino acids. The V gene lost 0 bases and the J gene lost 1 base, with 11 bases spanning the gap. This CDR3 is CASSVAGSLSYEQYF. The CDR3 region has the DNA TGTGCCAGCAGCGTAGCAGGCAGTTTATCCTACGAGCAGTACTTC.

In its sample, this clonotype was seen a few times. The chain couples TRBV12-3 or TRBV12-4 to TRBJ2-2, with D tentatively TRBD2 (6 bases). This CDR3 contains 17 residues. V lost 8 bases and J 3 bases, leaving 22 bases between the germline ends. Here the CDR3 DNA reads TGTGCCAGCTGCTCCTGGGGTCTAGCGCGGGACACCGGGGAGCTGTTTTTT. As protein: CASCSWGLARDTGELFF.

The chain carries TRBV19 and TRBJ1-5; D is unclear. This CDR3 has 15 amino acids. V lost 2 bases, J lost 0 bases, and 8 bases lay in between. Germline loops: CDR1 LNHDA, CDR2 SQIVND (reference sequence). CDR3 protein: CASSISRDSNQPQHF. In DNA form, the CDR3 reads TGTGCCAGTAGTATAAGTAGGGATAGCAATCAGCCCCAGCATTTT. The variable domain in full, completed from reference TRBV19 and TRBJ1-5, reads DGGITQSPKYLFRKEGQNVTLSCEQNLNHDAMYWYRQDPGQGLRLIYYSQIVNDFQKGDIAEGYSVSREKKESFPLTVTSAQKNPTAFYLCASSISRDSNQPQHFGDGTRLSIL.

The chain's CDR3 is CASTTWTGQPQHF. DNA of the CDR3: TGTGCCAGCACGACTTGGACAGGTCAGCCCCAGCATTTT. This sequence joins TRBV6-1 and TRBJ1-5; TRBD1 aligns across 7 bases. Germline loops: CDR1 MNHNS, CDR2 SASEGT. This CDR3 contains 13 residues. V lost 7 bases and J lost 6; bases outside the gene matches: 6.

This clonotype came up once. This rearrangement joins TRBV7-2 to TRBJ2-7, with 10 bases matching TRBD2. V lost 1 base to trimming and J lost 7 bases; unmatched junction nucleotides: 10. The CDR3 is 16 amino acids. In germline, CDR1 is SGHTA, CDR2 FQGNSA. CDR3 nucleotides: TGTGCCAGCAGCTTAGGGTCAAGCGGGAGGGCCGATGAGCAGTACTTC. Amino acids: CASSLGSSGRADEQYF.

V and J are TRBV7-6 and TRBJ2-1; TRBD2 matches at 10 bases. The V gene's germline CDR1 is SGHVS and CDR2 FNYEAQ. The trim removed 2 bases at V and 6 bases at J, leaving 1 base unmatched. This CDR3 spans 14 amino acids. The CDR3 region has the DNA TGTGCCAGCAGCTTAAGGACTAGCGGCAATGAGCAGTTCTTC. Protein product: CASSLRTSGNEQFF.

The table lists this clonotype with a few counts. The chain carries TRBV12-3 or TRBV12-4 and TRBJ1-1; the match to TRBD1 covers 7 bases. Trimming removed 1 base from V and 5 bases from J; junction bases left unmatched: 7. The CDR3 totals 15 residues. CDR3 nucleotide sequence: TGTGCCAGCAGTTTAGGATGGGACAGTAGAACTGAAGCTTTCTTT. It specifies CASSLGWDSRTEAFF.

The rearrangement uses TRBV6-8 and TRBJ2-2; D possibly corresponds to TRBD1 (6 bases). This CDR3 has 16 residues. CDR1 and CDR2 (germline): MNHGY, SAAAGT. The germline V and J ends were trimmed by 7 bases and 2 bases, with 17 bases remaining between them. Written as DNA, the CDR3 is TGTGCCAGCAAGAGGGGACATACAGGAAACACCGGGGAGCTGTTTTTT. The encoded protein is CASKRGHTGNTGELFF.

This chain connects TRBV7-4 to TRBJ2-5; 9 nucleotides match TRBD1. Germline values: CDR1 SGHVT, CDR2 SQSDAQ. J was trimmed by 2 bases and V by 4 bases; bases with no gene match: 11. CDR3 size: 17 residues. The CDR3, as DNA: TGTGCCAGCAGCTGGGGCCGACACAGGGGGCGACAAGAGACCCAGTACTTC. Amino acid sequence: CASSWGRHRGRQETQYF. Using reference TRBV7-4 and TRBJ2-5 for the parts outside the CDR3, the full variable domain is GAGVSQSPRYKVAKRGRDVALRCDSISGHVTLYWYRQTLGQGSEVLTYSQSDAQRDKSGRPSGRFSAERPERSVSTLKIQRTEQGDSAVYLCASSWGRHRGRQETQYFGPGTRLLVL.